These 19 T cell receptor beta chains share one sample of origin, sequenced in a study of cytomegalovirus exposure and HLA in healthy donors. The PCR was carried out with 60 Vbeta primers and 13 Jbeta primers. Sequenced by immunoSEQ multiplex PCR; TCRdb stores in-frame clones only, minus some. The table shows roughly 130,000 clones, with approximately 68% occurring only once. Sequencing was carried out using PBMCs. These receptors were collected from a man younger than 40 in good health and CMV-seropositive.

The J gene is TRBJ2-2, the V gene TRBV28, with a weak D call TRBD2 (5 bases). Germline V gene lookup returns CDR1 MDHEN and CDR2 SYDVKM. V lost 7 bases and J lost 6, with 12 bases in between. CDR3 length: 13 residues. In DNA form, the CDR3 reads TGTGCCAGCACGACTACAGTCGCCGGGGAGCTGTTTTTT. The encoded protein is CASTTTVAGELFF.

The chain is built from TRBV19 and TRBJ1-1, with 7 nucleotides matching TRBD1. The CDR3 has 16 residues. Germline CDR1 reads LNHDA; CDR2 reads SQIVND (reference sequence). The V segment lost 4 bases and the J segment 0 bases; nucleotides outside the gene matches: 8. The CDR3 loop is CASSKAAGGMNTEAFF. In DNA, the CDR3 is TGTGCCAGTAGTAAGGCGGCAGGGGGAATGAACACTGAAGCTTTCTTT. The whole variable domain, filled in from reference TRBV19 and TRBJ1-1, reads DGGITQSPKYLFRKEGQNVTLSCEQNLNHDAMYWYRQDPGQGLRLIYYSQIVNDFQKGDIAEGYSVSREKKESFPLTVTSAQKNPTAFYLCASSKAAGGMNTEAFFGQGTRLTVV.

V and J are TRBV11-2 and TRBJ2-7; possible D gene TRBD1, 6 bases. Trimming removed 1 base from V and 0 bases from J, with 10 bases in between. Germline assignment: CDR1 SGHAT and CDR2 FQNNGV. CDR3 length: 15 residues. The CDR3 loop reads CASSLGPRGSYEQYF. CDR3 DNA sequence: TGTGCCAGCAGCTTAGGGCCCAGGGGCTCCTACGAGCAGTACTTC.

V and J are TRBV4-3 and TRBJ2-7, with TRBD2 matching 9 bases. Germline values: CDR1 LGHNA, CDR2 YSLEER. CDR3 length: 16 residues. The junction had 7 bases not matched to a gene; V was cut back by 2 bases and J by 2 bases. The CDR3 bases are TGCGCCAGCAGCCAACTTCTAGCGGGGACCACCTACGAGCAGTACTTC. Amino acids: CASSQLLAGTTYEQYF.

There are a few counts of this clone. This chain links TRBV11-2 with TRBJ2-7; D is perhaps TRBD2 (6 bases). V lost 4 bases, J lost 5 bases, and 18 bases lay in between. CDR3 length: 15 amino acids. Germline lookup yields CDR1 SGHAT and CDR2 FQNNGV. CDR3 sequence reads: CASSWRGLPRNEQYF. The CDR3 DNA follows: TGTGCCAGCAGCTGGAGGGGACTCCCGAGGAACGAGCAGTACTTC.

V is TRBV2 and J is TRBJ1-1; TRBD1 matches at 8 bases. The length of the CDR3 is 14 residues. The V gene's germline CDR1 is SNHLY and CDR2 FYNNEI. Unmatched junction bases numbered 7, after V lost 6 bases and J lost 4 bases. The CDR3 nucleotides are TGTGCCAGCAGGGACAGGGAGCGGAGCACTGAAGCTTTCTTT. This gives the protein CASRDRERSTEAFF.

J is TRBJ1-3 and V is TRBV6-5; no clear D. V was shortened by 2 bases and J by 8 bases, with 13 bases between the two germline ends. Germline V lookup: CDR1 MNHEY, CDR2 SVGAGI. The CDR3 sequence is 14 residues long. The CDR3 coding sequence is TGTGCCAGCAGTTACGTAAGCGAAGCGGACACCATATATTTT. Translating gives CASSYVSEADTIYF.

J is TRBJ1-2 and V is TRBV7-9; a weak D match, TRBD1 (5 bases). Trimming pared 4 bases from V and 8 bases from J, leaving 11 bases between. The CDR3 covers 12 residues. Germline V gives CDR1 SEHNR, CDR2 FQNEAQ (reference sequence). The CDR3 spells CASSWGAGGYTF. As DNA, the CDR3 is TGTGCCAGCAGCTGGGGCGCTGGAGGCTACACCTTC.

The chain couples TRBV27 to TRBJ2-3; the D gene is possibly TRBD2 (5 bases). The V end was cut by 5 bases, the J end by 5 bases, with 17 bases between. This CDR3 region has 15 residues. Germline-derived CDR1 and CDR2 are MNHEY and SMNVEV (reference sequence). In DNA, the CDR3 is TGTGCCAGCAGTCATACCTGGACTCCGCAAGATACGCAGTATTTT. It is translated as CASSHTWTPQDTQYF.

This clone was detected only a few times. This rearrangement joins TRBV18 to TRBJ2-7; 7 nucleotides line up with TRBD1. CDR1 and CDR2 from the germline V gene are KGHSH and LQKENI. With 1 base clipped from V and 4 bases from J, the junction kept 4 bases outside the gene matches. This CDR3 region has 14 residues. CDR3 residues: CASSPQGASYEQYF. The CDR3 DNA follows: TGTGCCAGCTCACCACAGGGGGCTAGTTACGAGCAGTACTTC.

This clone was counted only a few times. The chain uses TRBV4-2 and TRBJ2-7; D remains ambiguous. V dropped 1 base and J dropped 4 bases, with 17 bases sitting between them. There are 16 residues in the CDR3. CDR1 LGHNA and CDR2 YNFKEQ come from the germline V gene. The CDR3 nucleotides read TGTGCCAGCAGCCAAGCCGCAGACGGCGGCCGTTACGAGCAGTACTTC. Protein product: CASSQAADGGRYEQYF.

This clone has just a few counts. This rearrangement joins TRBV2 to TRBJ2-1; a weak D match, TRBD2 (5 bases). The CDR3 totals 14 residues. V dropped 8 bases and J dropped 1 base, with 12 bases sitting between them. Germline V gene lookup returns CDR1 SNHLY and CDR2 FYNNEI. The CDR3 protein is CASQPAVSYNEQFF. CDR3 in DNA: TGTGCCAGCCAACCAGCGGTTTCCTACAATGAGCAGTTCTTC.

This clone was seen a handful of times. The chain combines TRBV15 with TRBJ1-3; D is unresolved. V was clipped by 0 bases and J by 4 bases, with 13 bases between them. The CDR3 runs 16 residues. Germline assignment: CDR1 LNHNV and CDR2 YYDKDF (reference sequence). The CDR3 coding sequence is TGTGCCACCAGCAGAGAGGCGGGTCTGGGAGGAAACACCATATATTTT. Translated: CATSREAGLGGNTIYF.

The chain links TRBV10-3 to TRBJ1-1; tentative D call: TRBD1 (5 bases). V was shortened by 9 bases and J by 3 bases, with 14 bases between the two germline ends. Germline V gene data show CDR1 as ENHRY and CDR2 as SYGVKD. The CDR3 is 13 residues long. The CDR3 nucleotides are TGTGCCATTTCAGGGATGCCGGACACTGAAGCTTTCTTT. Translated, it gives CAISGMPDTEAFF.

The V and J genes are TRBV18 and TRBJ2-1, with unresolved D. CDR3 length equals 14 residues. V lost 0 bases and J 1 base, leaving 4 bases between the germline ends. CDR1 KGHSH and CDR2 LQKENI come from the germline V gene. CDR3 nucleotides: TGTGCCAGCTCACCACCCCCTTCCTACAATGAGCAGTTCTTC. It codes for CASSPPPSYNEQFF.

J is TRBJ1-2 and V is TRBV11-2, with D possibly being TRBD1 (6 bases). Germline V gives CDR1 SGHAT, CDR2 FQNNGV. V was pared by 3 bases and J by 6 bases, with 11 bases between. This CDR3 comprises 13 residues. The CDR3 bases are TGTGCCAGCAGCTTTGACAGGCCAAATGGCTACACCTTC. Translating it yields CASSFDRPNGYTF. The full variable domain, in which reference TRBV11-2 and TRBJ1-2 provide the parts outside the CDR3, is EAGVAQSPRYKIIEKRQSVAFWCNPISGHATLYWYQQILGQGPKLLIQFQNNGVVDDSQLPKDRFSAERLKGVDSTLKIQPAKLEDSAVYLCASSFDRPNGYTFGSGTRLTVV.

This clone showed up just a few times. The chain recombines TRBV7-9 with TRBJ2-2, with 7 bases fitting TRBD2. CDR3 length: 14 residues. J was trimmed by 3 bases and V by 3 bases; bases with no gene match: 1. Looked up from germline, CDR1 is SEHNR and CDR2 is FQNEAQ (reference sequence). The CDR3 reads CASSLGLHTGELFF. CDR3 nucleotide sequence: TGTGCCAGCAGCTTGGGACTACACACCGGGGAGCTGTTTTTT.

The gene calls are TRBV7-9 and TRBJ2-1, with D perhaps matching TRBD2 (7 bases). V was trimmed by 1 base and J by 5 bases, leaving 18 bases between them. This CDR3 spans 17 amino acids. Germline V CDR1 and CDR2: SEHNR, FQNEAQ (reference sequence). The CDR3: CASSLEGGGGFNNEQFF. Here the CDR3 DNA reads TGTGCCAGCAGCTTAGAAGGTGGCGGGGGCTTCAACAATGAGCAGTTCTTC.

The sample holds many counts of this clone. This chain links TRBV2 with TRBJ2-1; D perhaps matches TRBD2 (7 bases). The V end was cut by 10 bases, the J end by 3 bases, with 16 bases between. CDR3 length equals 14 residues. Germline CDR1 SNHLY, CDR2 FYNNEI. The CDR3 DNA follows: TGTGCCATTAATAAGGGGGGGCTCTACAATGAGCAGTTCTTC. This sequence encodes CAINKGGLYNEQFF.